At least ten counts were recorded for the clone carrying this T cell receptor (beta chain). Genomic DNA served as the source from which two-round multiplex PCR generated TCR beta CDR3 amplicons. The use of primers specific to each TRBV and TRBJ gene characterized first-round PCR. TCRdb used MiXCR to reprocess the multiplex PCR reads, holding one entry per CDR3 protein. The sample shows about 31,000 distinct CDR3 sequences, 25% to 40% of them seen only once. This sample is part of a study of prognosis after radiotherapy for stage I lung cancer. CDR1 SGHRS and CDR2 YFSETQ come from the germline V gene. The CDR3 extends over 14 amino acids. The germline V and J ends were trimmed by 2 bases and 0 bases, with 9 bases remaining between them.

Sequencing was performed on PBMCs, taken before or after stereotactic body radiation therapy (not recorded which). The TCR originated in a donor over 45 with non-small cell lung cancer. The gene calls are TRBV5-1 and TRBJ2-7, with a tentative D call TRBD1 (6 bases). CDR3 sequence (DNA): TGCGCCAGCAGCTTTGACAGGCTCTCCTACGAGCAGTACTTC. This gives the protein CASSFDRLSYEQYF.